A selection of T cell receptor beta chains follows, all from one sample in a study of post-analysis software for immune sequencing data. TCRdb itself ran the PCR reads through MiXCR, one entry per CDR3 protein. The sample lists 650,000 to 850,000 distinct CDR3 sequences, about 50% occurring once. The sequencing input was blood. The origin of the receptors is a girl aged 5 to 17 with multiple sclerosis. Both conserved end residues are part of each CDR3. The D gene is left open where the match is weak. Clone size, where shown, is once, few, many, or a class for clones that have expanded.

abundance | j_gene | d_gene | v_gene | CDR3nt | CDR3aa
- | TRBJ2-7 | - | TRBV7-9 | TGTGCCAGCAGCTTTCTCTCGGACAGCGCCTACGAGCAGTACTTC | CASSFLSDSAYEQYF
many | TRBJ2-7 | - | TRBV4-1 | TGTGCCAGCAGCCAAGAATACGAGCAGTACTTC | CASSQEYEQYF
- | TRBJ1-1 | - | TRBV6-1 | TGTGCCAGCATCGGGACCATCACTGAAGCTTTCTTT | CASIGTITEAFF
few | TRBJ2-7 | TRBD1 | TRBV29-1 | TGCAGCGTCGCCGACAGGGTCCTAAACTACGAGCAGTACTTC | CSVADRVLNYEQYF
few | TRBJ2-5 | - | TRBV4-2 | TGTGCCAGCAGCCACTCAAGGGGGATCCAAGAGACCCAGTACTTC | CASSHSRGIQETQYF
- | TRBJ2-2 | - | TRBV9 | TGTGCCAGCAGCGTAAATCCAGGGGGGACCGGGGAGCTGTTTTTT | CASSVNPGGTGELFF
- | TRBJ2-1 | TRBD1 | TRBV5-1 | TGCGCCAGCAGCCGAAAACAGGGGGCAGATGAGCAGTTCTTC | CASSRKQGADEQFF
few | TRBJ2-7 | TRBD1 | TRBV29-1 | TGCAGCGTCCGGGACAGGGCCACCTACGAGCAGTACTTC | CSVRDRATYEQYF
- | TRBJ2-7 | TRBD1 | TRBV5-1 | TGCGCCAGCTGGGCCGGGACAGGGTGGTACGAGCAGTACTTC | CASWAGTGWYEQYF
few | TRBJ2-3 | - | TRBV18 | TGTGCCAGCTCACCCTCGTATCCTAGCACAGATACGCAGTATTTT | CASSPSYPSTDTQYF
- | TRBJ2-1 | TRBD2 | TRBV20-1 | TGCAGTGCTAGACGGACTAGCATAGGGTTTTACAATGAGCAGTTCTTC | CSARRTSIGFYNEQFF
- | TRBJ1-1 | TRBD1 | TRBV7-9 | TGTGCCAGCAGCTGGGAAGGGGGCGCGGGTACTGAAGCTTTCTTT | CASSWEGGAGTEAFF
few | TRBJ2-5 | TRBD2 | TRBV12-3/TRBV12-4 | TGTGCCAGCAGTTATCCGGGGGGAGAAGAGACCCAGTACTTC | CASSYPGGEETQYF
- | TRBJ2-7 | - | TRBV29-1 | TGCAGCGTTGTAGGGGACGACTACGAGCAGTACTTC | CSVVGDDYEQYF
- | TRBJ2-7 | TRBD2 | TRBV3-1 | TGTGCCAGCAGCCAAGCGGGGGGGTCTAAAGAGCAGTACTTC | CASSQAGGSKEQYF
few | TRBJ2-7 | - | TRBV29-1 | TGCAGCGTTGTAAAGGCAGGCCACGAGCAGTACTTC | CSVVKAGHEQYF
- | TRBJ2-1 | TRBD2 | TRBV6-5 | TGTGCCAGCAGTTACCCGGCTAGCGGGGGGGATGAGCAGTTCTTC | CASSYPASGGDEQFF
few | TRBJ2-7 | - | TRBV6-5 | TGTGCCAGCAGTTCCCGGTCCACCTACGAGCAGTACTTC | CASSSRSTYEQYF
- | TRBJ2-7 | TRBD1 | TRBV7-9 | TGTGCCAGCAGAAAATCGGGACAGGGGAGCTCCTACGAGCAGTACTTC | CASRKSGQGSSYEQYF
- | TRBJ2-1 | - | TRBV4-1 | TGCGCCAGCAGCCAAAATGAAGGCAATGAGCAGTTCTTC | CASSQNEGNEQFF
- | TRBJ2-7 | - | TRBV6-5 | TGTGCCAGCAGAGGATTGTACGAGCAGTACTTC | CASRGLYEQYF
- | TRBJ2-7 | - | TRBV5-1 | TGCGCCAGCAGCGCCGGTCCCCCCTACGAGCAGTACTTC | CASSAGPPYEQYF
few | TRBJ2-7 | TRBD1 | TRBV20-1 | TGCAGTGCTATTCGGCAGGGGGCGTTCTACGAGCAGTACTTC | CSAIRQGAFYEQYF
- | TRBJ1-1 | - | TRBV29-1 | TGCAGCGTTAAGCGGGCAGGAAACACTGAAGCTTTCTTT | CSVKRAGNTEAFF
- | TRBJ2-1 | TRBD2 | TRBV7-3 | TGTGCCAGCAGCCGCGACAGATCGCAAGGGCGGGAGGTCCCCTACAATGAGCAGTTCTTC | CASSRDRSQGREVPYNEQFF
once | TRBJ2-7 | TRBD1 | TRBV7-2 | TGTGCCAGCAGCTTAGTAGGGACAGAAGGTTACGAGCAGTACTTC | CASSLVGTEGYEQYF
- | TRBJ2-7 | TRBD2 | TRBV20-1 | TGCAGTGCTAGAGACCAGATCAGCGGGAGGCGGTTCTACGAGCAGTACTTC | CSARDQISGRRFYEQYF
few | TRBJ2-5 | TRBD1 | TRBV20-1 | TGCAGTGCTAGTAAACAGGGGAGTGGGGAGACCCAGTACTTC | CSASKQGSGETQYF
once | TRBJ2-3 | - | TRBV5-1 | TGCGCCAGCAGGAAGAATGGGCCTAGCACAGATACGCAGTATTTT | CASRKNGPSTDTQYF
- | TRBJ2-3 | TRBD2 | TRBV24-1 | TGTGCCACCAGTGATGGCCTAGCGGGAGGCACCACAGATACGCAGTATTTT | CATSDGLAGGTTDTQYF
- | TRBJ1-1 | - | TRBV7-2 | TGTGCCAGCAGCTTAGTGGTGACAGGGAACACTGAAGCTTTCTTT | CASSLVVTGNTEAFF
few | TRBJ1-2 | TRBD1 | TRBV27 | TGTGCCAGCAGTTTAAGGGACAGGGCTTATGGCTACACCTTC | CASSLRDRAYGYTF
- | TRBJ2-7 | - | TRBV27 | TGTGCCAGCAGTTTATACTTTGTAGGCAGGACCTACGAGCAGTACTTC | CASSLYFVGRTYEQYF
- | TRBJ1-1 | - | TRBV4-1 | TGCGCCAGCAGCCGGGAGCGCGGGACTGAAGCTTTCTTT | CASSRERGTEAFF
once | TRBJ2-3 | - | TRBV14 | TGTGCCAGCAGCCCGTGGGGGGTAGCGGAGACAGATACGCAGTATTTT | CASSPWGVAETDTQYF
- | TRBJ2-1 | - | TRBV5-1 | TGCGCCAGCAGCTCGAAGTCCGCCGAGTATGAGCAGTTCTTC | CASSSKSAEYEQFF
- | TRBJ2-5 | - | TRBV20-1 | TGCAGTGCTAGTGGAATGGGAGAGACCCAGTACTTC | CSASGMGETQYF
few | TRBJ1-5 | - | TRBV29-1 | TGCAGCGTTGGGGAGGGTAGCAATCAGCCCCAGCATTTT | CSVGEGSNQPQHF
- | TRBJ2-1 | TRBD2 | TRBV6-6 | TGTGCCAGCAGTTATCTGGGACTACGAAATGAGCAGTTCTTC | CASSYLGLRNEQFF
few | TRBJ2-7 | - | TRBV5-1 | TGCGCCAGCAGCTTGGCCTTATCGGGAGCCTACGAGCAGTACTTC | CASSLALSGAYEQYF
few | TRBJ2-5 | TRBD2 | TRBV7-6 | TGTGCCAGCAGCTTAGCACGGCTAGCGGGGGCGCAAGAGACCCAGTACTTC | CASSLARLAGAQETQYF
few | TRBJ2-3 | - | TRBV20-1 | TGCAGTGCCCAGGGGAGCGTAGATACGCAGTATTTT | CSAQGSVDTQYF
- | TRBJ2-7 | - | TRBV4-1 | TGCGCCAGCAGCCGGATCCTGGACATGTCCTACGAGCAGTACTTC | CASSRILDMSYEQYF
few | TRBJ2-7 | - | TRBV4-1 | TGCGCCAGCAGCCAAGGGACCCCACAAGGGAGGCCGGGCTCCTACGAGCAGTACTTC | CASSQGTPQGRPGSYEQYF
- | TRBJ2-3 | TRBD2 | TRBV12-3/TRBV12-4 | TGTGCCAGCCCCTTGACTAGCGGGCCCGCGTATTTT | CASPLTSGPAYF
- | TRBJ1-6 | TRBD1 | TRBV20-1 | TGCAGTGCCGGGACAGGGGGCAATTCACCCCTCCACTTT | CSAGTGGNSPLHF
once | TRBJ1-2 | TRBD1 | TRBV29-1 | TGCAGCGTTGATTCGCGACAGGGGAATGGCTACACCTTC | CSVDSRQGNGYTF
few | TRBJ2-5 | - | TRBV12-3/TRBV12-4 | TGTGCCAGCAGTTCTCTGGGACAATGGGAGACCCAGTACTTC | CASSSLGQWETQYF
- | TRBJ2-3 | - | TRBV5-1 | TGCGCCAGCAGCTTGGCCACAGGGCGAACGCAGTATTTT | CASSLATGRTQYF
- | TRBJ1-2 | - | TRBV30 | TGTGCCTGGAGTGGGGGCAGGTCCTATGGCTACACCTTC | CAWSGGRSYGYTF
- | TRBJ2-5 | TRBD1 | TRBV25-1 | TGTGCCAGCTACAGGGGACAAGAGACCCAGTACTTC | CASYRGQETQYF
- | TRBJ2-3 | TRBD2 | TRBV9 | TGTGCCAGCAGCCCCCCAGGGACTAGCGGGAGGGCACCAACTAGCACAGATACGCAGTATTTT | CASSPPGTSGRAPTSTDTQYF
- | TRBJ1-2 | - | TRBV4-2 | TGTGCCAGCAGCCGAGTAGAAAGAACAGGTTCGGGCTACACCTTC | CASSRVERTGSGYTF
few | TRBJ2-5 | TRBD1 | TRBV18 | TGTGCCACCGCGGGACAGGAAGAGACCCAGTACTTC | CATAGQEETQYF
- | TRBJ1-1 | TRBD1 | TRBV6-6 | TGTGCCAGCAGTGGTCCGGGACAGGGGAACACTGAAGCTTTCTTT | CASSGPGQGNTEAFF
few | TRBJ2-7 | TRBD1 | TRBV12-3/TRBV12-4 | TGTGCCAGCACCTGGACAGGGGGGAGCGACGAGCAGTACTTC | CASTWTGGSDEQYF